This TCR beta chain stems from a study of blood T cell repertoires in COVID-19 (dated by TCRdb to 2020 to 2021). Turning to the overall study: Collaborator samples came from the United States, Italy and Spain and covered acute and convalescent phases of COVID-19. The material from the prospective study consisted of cDNA or gDNA derived from T cells, B-cell-depleted T cells, or PBMCs. Deeply sampled blood TCRbeta repertoires from subjects exposed to, actively infected with, or recovered from COVID-19 were included in the dataset. The repertoires were released in a freely available public database meant as a resource for research on the immune response to SARS-CoV-2. The samples were drawn from two sources: the first 160 participants of the ongoing ImmuneRACE study, and about 1,300 subjects contributed by 6 global collaborators. The sample metadata nearly always contained a de-identified subject ID, COVID-19 status, age in years and sex. Where HLA class I and class II types were available, the types were taken from metadata supplied by the sample provider, not from assay-based typing. What the research found in general, with its limitations: How much clinical and demographic metadata was included differed by source and by participant, and the metadata was provided uncurated.

With respect to this clone: The antigen it binds to is not known. No base-level quality is on record; no much larger clone is a single base apart. This same CDR3 is encoded by further DNA sequences in the sample.

The collaborating institutions used their own protocols to collect whole blood in K2EDTA tubes. For TCRbeta analysis, collaborators shipped samples as frozen whole blood, isolated PBMCs, or DNA extracted from either of those sample types. Inclusive of the bounding cysteine and phenylalanine, the CDR3 is 14 residues long. Just the 42-base CDR3 DNA is kept, in frame starting at base 1. V ends up 1 base short and J 5 bases short, with an unmatched junction base count of 3. CDR1 and CDR2 are drawn from the germline V gene: SGHNT, YENEEA. TCRbeta CDR3 regions were amplified from genomic DNA using the immunoSEQ Assay, a bias-controlled multiplex PCR. The published analysis was carried out like this. The number of nucleated cells in each sample was estimated from the amplification of reference gene primers within the assay. To quantify the absolute abundance of each unique TCRbeta CDR3 rearrangement, sequence reads were collapsed and filtered. For each sample, productive Simpson clonality was calculated as the square root of Simpson's diversity index over productive rearrangements. The table was pulled from immuneACCESS by TCRdb, which kept in-frame rearrangements only. Such tables lose some clones; where checked, under half of the loss comes from unresolved V genes, and the rest has no known cause. V, J and clone size derive from that table, while D and trimming were established from the DNA sequence. This sample holds about 98,000 clones; about 80% were observed only once. The top ten clones comprise around 4.1% of the sample.

Rearrangement joined TRBV11-3 to TRBJ2-5; TRBD2 lines up with 8 middle nucleotides. Sample: peripheral blood. This TCR came from a man in his 60s with acute or convalescent COVID-19. The DNA reads as follows: TGTGCCAGCAGCTTAGCTAGCGGGCGTGAGACCCAGTACTTC. Translated, this gives CASSLASGRETQYF.